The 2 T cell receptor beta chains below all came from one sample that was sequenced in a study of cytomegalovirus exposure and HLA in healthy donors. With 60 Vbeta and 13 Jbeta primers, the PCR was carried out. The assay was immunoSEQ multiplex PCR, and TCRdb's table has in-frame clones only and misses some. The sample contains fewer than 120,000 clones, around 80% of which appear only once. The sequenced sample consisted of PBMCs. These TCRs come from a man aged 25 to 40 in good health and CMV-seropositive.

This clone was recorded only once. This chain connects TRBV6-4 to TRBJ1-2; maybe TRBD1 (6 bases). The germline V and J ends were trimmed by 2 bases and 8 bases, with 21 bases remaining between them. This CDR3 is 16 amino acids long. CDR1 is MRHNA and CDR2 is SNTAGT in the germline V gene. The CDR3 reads CASSDQRQGFQGGYTF. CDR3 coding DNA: TGTGCCAGCAGTGACCAGAGGCAGGGTTTTCAGGGGGGCTACACCTTC.

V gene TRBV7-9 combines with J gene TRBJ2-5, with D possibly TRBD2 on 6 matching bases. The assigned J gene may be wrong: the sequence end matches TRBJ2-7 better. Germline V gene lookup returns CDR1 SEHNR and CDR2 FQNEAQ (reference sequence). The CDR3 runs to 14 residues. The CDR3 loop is CASGLSGDRYEQYF. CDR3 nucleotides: TGTGCCAGCGGGCTTTCGGGGGACCGCTACGAGCAGTACTTC.